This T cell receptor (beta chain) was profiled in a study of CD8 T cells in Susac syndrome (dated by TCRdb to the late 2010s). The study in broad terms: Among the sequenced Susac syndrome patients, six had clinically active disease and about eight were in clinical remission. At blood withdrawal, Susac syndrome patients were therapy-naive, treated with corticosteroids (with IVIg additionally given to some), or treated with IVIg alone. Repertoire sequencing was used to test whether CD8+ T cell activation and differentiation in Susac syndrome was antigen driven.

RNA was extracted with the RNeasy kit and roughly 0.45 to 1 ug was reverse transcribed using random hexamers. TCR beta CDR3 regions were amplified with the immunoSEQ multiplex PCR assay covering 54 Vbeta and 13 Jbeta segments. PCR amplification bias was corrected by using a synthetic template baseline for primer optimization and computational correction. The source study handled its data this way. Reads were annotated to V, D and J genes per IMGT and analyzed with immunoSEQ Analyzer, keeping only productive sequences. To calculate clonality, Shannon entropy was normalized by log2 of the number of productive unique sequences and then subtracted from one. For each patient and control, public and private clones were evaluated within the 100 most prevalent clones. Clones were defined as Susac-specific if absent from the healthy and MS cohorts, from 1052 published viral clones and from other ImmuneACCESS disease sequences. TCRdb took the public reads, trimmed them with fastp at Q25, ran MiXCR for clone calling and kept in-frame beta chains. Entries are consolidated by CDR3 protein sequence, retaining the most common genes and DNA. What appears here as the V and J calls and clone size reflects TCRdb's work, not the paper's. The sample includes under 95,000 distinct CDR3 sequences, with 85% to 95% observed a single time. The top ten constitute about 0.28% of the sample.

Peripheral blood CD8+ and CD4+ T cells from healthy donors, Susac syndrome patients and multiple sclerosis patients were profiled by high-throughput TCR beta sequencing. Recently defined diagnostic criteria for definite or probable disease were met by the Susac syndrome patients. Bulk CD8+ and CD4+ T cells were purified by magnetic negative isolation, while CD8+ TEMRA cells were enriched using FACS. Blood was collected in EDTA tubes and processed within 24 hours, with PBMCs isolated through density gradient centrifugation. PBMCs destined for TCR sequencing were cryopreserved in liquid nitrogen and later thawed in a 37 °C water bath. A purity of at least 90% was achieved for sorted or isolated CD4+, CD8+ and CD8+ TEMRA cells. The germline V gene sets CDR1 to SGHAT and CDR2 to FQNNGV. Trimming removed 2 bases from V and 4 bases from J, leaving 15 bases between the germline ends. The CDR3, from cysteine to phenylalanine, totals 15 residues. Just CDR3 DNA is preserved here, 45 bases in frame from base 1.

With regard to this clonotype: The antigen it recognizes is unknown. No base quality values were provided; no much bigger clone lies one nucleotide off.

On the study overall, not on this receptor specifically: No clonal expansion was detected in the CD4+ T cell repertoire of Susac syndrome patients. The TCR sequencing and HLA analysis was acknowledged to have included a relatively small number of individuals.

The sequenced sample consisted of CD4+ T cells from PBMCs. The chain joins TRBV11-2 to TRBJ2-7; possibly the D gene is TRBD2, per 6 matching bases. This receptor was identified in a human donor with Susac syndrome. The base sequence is TGTGCCAGCAGCTTAAGTGGAGGGACCGAATACGAGCAGTACTTC. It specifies CASSLSGGTEYEQYF.